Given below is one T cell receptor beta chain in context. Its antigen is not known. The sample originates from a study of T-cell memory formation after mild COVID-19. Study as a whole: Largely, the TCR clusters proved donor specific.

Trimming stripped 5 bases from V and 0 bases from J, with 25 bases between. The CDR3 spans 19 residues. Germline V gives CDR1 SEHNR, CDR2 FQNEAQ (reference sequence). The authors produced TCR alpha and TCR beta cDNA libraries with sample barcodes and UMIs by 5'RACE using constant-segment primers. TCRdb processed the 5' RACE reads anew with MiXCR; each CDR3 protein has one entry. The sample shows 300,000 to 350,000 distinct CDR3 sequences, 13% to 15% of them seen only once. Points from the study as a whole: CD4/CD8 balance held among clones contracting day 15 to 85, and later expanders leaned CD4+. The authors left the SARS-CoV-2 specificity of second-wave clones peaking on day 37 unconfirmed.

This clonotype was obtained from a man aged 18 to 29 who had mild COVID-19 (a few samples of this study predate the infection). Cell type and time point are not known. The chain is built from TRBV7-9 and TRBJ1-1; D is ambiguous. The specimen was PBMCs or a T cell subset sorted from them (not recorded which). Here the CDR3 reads CASSRRYFKKGSVNTEAFF. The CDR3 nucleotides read TGTGCCAGCAGCCGGCGATACTTCAAGAAAGGGTCCGTGAACACTGAAGCTTTCTTT. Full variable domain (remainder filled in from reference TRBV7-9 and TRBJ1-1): DTGVSQNPRHKITKRGQNVTFRCDPISEHNRLYWYRQTLGQGPEFLTYFQNEAQLEKSRLLSDRFSAERPKGSFSTLEIQRTEQGDSAMYLCASSRRYFKKGSVNTEAFFGQGTRLTVV.